This T cell receptor beta chain was recovered during a study of cytomegalovirus exposure and HLA in healthy donors. Between the trimmed V and J ends, which lost 6 bases and 8 bases, there was a span of 14 bases. CDR1 is MDHEN, CDR2 SYDVKM, per germline. This CDR3 region has 13 residues. Use of 60 Vbeta and 13 Jbeta primers characterized the PCR. Sequenced by immunoSEQ multiplex PCR; TCRdb stores in-frame clones only, minus some. The table lists about 130,000 clones, about 74% of them singletons, with roughly 2% in the top ten. This clone was seen only once. Its antigen is not known. Whole-study results and caveats: When the data were analyzed later, several of the most significant clusters appeared to be linked to common viral pathogens.

The TCR was taken from a man under 40 in good health and CMV-seronegative. The chain uses TRBV28 and TRBJ2-1, with D tentatively TRBD2 (6 bases). The source material was PBMCs. The DNA for the CDR3 is TGTGCCAGCAGGGGGACTGCCGTCGATGAGCAGTTCTTC. Amino acids: CASRGTAVDEQFF.